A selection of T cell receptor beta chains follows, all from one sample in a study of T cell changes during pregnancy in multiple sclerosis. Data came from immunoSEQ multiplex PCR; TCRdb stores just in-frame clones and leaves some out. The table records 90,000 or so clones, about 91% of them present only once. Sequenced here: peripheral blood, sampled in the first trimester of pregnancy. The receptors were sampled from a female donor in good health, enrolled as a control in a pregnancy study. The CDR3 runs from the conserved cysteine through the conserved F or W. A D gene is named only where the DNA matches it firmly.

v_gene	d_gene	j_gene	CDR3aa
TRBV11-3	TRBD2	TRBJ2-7	CASSLESEGGGGSYEQYF
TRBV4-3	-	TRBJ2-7	CASSQGEEAEFYEQYF
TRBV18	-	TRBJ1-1	CASSTRGIDTEAFF
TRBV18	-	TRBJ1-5	CASSAGFSNQPQHF
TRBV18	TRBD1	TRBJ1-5	CASSPGQTHQPQHF
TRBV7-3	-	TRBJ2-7	CASSLFPGLAYEQYF
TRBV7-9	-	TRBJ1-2	CASSLRAGYGYTF
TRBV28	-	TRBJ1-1	CASSLQGLKTEAFF
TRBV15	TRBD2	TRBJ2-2	CATSSLQRGGNTGELFF
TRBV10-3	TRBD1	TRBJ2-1	CAIRPGQGAREQFF
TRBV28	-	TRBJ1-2	CASSRTQDLIMGYTF
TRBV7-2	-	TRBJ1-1	CASSLAGRNTEAFF
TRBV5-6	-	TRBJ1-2	CASSFQGGYTF
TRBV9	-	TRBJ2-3	CASSVSVDTQYF
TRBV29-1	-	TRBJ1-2	CSVGGPVAAAGGGYTF
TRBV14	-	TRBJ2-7	CASSQDSFRYF
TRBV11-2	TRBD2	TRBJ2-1	CASSFSLGLARDEQFF
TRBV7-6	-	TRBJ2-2	CASSPGQGHGELFF
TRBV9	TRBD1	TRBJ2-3	CASSVTGTGVDTDTQYF
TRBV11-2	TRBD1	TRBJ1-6	CASSQEGTGGSPLHF
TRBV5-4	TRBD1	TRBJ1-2	CASSQQTGVNYGYTF
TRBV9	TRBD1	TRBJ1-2	CASSISRDRGGGYTF
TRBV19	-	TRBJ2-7	CASSITAGMGHEQYF
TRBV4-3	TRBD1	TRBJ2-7	CASSQDPGQGGYEQYF
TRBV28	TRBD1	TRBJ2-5	CASSLRHRDRVVKTQYF
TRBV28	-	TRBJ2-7	CASRSSVGYEQYF
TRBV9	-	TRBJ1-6	CASSAPQGFYNSPLHF
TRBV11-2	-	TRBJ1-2	CASSLHQQVYGYTF
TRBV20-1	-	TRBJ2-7	CSAPAGLEQYF
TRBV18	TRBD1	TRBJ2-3	CASLSFKTGGDADTQYF
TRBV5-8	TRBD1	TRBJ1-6	CASSLLLVRGPSPLHF
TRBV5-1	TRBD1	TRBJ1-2	CASQPGQGSYGYTF
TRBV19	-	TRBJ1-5	CASSTGGNQPQHF
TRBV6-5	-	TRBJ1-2	CASSYEQTVYYGYTF
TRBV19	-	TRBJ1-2	CASSNRGGYTF
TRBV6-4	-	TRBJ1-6	CASSDSVENNSPLHF
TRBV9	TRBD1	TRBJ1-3	CASSVGRDRGLWASGNTIYF
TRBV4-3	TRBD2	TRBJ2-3	CASSRTPLSGGALADTQYF
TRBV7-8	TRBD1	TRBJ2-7	CASSPEGGQGEYEQYF
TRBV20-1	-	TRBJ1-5	CSAKGNQPQHF
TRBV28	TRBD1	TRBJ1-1	CASSPPMGQLNTEAFF
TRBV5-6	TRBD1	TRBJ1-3	CASTEKMGQGFSGNTIYF
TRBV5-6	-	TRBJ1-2	CASSLTDLYTF
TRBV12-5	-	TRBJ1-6	CASGPPLHF
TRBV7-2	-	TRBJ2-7	CASSTRVGSYEQYF
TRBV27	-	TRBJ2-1	CASTSVRGEQFF